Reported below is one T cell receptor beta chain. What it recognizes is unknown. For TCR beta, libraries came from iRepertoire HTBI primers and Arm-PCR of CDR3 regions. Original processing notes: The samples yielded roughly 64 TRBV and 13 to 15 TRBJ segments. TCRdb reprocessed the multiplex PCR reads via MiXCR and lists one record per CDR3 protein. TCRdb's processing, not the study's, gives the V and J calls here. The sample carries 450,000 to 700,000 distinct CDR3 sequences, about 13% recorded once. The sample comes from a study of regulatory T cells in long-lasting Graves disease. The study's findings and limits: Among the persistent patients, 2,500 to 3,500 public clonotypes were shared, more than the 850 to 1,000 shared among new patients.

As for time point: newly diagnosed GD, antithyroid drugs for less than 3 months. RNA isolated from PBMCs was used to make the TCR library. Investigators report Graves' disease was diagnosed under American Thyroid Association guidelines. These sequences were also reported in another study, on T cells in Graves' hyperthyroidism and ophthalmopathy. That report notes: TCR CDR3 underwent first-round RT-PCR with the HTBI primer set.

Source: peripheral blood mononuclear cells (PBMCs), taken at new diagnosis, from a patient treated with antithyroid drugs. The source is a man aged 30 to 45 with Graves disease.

For the CDR3, the DNA is TGCGCCAGCAGCCAAGATCGCCGGGGATTCGGTGAGCAGTTCTTC. The encoded protein is CASSQDRRGFGEQFF. This sequence joins TRBV4-1 and TRBJ2-1, with D possibly TRBD2 on 5 matching bases. There are 15 residues in the CDR3. Germline lookup yields CDR1 MGHRA and CDR2 YSYEKL. V was cut by 0 bases and J by 9 bases, with 15 bases left in between.